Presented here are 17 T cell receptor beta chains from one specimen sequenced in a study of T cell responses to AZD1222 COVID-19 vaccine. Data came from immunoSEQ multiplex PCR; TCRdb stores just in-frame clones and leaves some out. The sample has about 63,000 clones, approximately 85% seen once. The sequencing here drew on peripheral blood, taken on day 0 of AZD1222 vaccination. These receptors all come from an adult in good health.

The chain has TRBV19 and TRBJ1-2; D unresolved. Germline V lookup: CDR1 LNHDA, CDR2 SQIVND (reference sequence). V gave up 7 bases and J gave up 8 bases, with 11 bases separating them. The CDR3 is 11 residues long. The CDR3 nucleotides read TGTGCCAGTACCCACGCGGGGGGCTACACCTTC. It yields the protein CASTHAGGYTF.

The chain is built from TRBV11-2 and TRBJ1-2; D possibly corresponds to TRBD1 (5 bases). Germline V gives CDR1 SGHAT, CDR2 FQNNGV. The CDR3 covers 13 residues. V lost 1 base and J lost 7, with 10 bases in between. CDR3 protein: CASSLGAGTGYTF. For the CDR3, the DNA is TGTGCCAGCAGCTTAGGGGCAGGGACTGGCTACACCTTC.

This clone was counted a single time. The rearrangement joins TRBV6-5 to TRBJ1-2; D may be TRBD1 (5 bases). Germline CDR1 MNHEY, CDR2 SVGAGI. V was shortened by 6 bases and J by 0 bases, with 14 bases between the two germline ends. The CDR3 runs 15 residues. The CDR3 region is CASSPRRDSNYGYTF. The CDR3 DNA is TGTGCCAGCAGCCCCAGGAGGGACTCTAACTATGGCTACACCTTC.

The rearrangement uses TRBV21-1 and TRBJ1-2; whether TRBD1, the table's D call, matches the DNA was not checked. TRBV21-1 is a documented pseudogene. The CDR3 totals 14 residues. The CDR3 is CASSKAQTGYGYTF. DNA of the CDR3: TGTGCCAGCAGCAAAGCCCAGACAGGCTATGGCTACACCTTC.

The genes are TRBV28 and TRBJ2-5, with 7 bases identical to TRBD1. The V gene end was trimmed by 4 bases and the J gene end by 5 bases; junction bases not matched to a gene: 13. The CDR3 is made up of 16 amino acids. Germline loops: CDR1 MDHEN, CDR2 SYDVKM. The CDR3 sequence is CASSSPLGQSGETQYF. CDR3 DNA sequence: TGTGCCAGCAGTTCGCCTTTGGGACAGTCGGGGGAGACCCAGTACTTC.

The CDR3 protein is CASSLSVDTEAFF. The CDR3 DNA reads TGTGCCAGCAGTTTATCCGTAGACACTGAAGCTTTCTTT. J is TRBJ1-1 and V is TRBV12-3 or TRBV12-4; D is ambiguous. Trimming removed 2 bases from V and 3 bases from J, with 7 bases in between. The CDR3 runs 13 residues.

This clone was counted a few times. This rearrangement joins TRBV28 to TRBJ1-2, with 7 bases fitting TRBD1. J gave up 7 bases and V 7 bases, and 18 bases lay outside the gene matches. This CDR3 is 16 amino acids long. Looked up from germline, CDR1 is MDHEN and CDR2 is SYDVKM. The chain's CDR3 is CASKPTNRRGLFGYTF. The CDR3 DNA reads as TGTGCCAGCAAACCCACTAATAGGAGGGGGCTTTTTGGCTACACCTTC.

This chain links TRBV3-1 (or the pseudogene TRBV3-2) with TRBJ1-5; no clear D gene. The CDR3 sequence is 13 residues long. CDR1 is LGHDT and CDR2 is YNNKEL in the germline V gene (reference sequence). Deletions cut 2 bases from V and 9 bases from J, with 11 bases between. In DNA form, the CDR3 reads TGTGCCAGCAGCCAAAGGACGGATCTGCCCCAGCATTTT. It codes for CASSQRTDLPQHF.

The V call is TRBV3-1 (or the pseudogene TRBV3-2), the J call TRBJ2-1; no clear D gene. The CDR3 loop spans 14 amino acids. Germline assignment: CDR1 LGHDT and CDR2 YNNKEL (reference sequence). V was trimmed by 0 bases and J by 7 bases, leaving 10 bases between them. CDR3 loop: CASSQEARINEQFF. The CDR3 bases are TGTGCCAGCAGCCAAGAAGCCCGGATTAATGAGCAGTTCTTC.

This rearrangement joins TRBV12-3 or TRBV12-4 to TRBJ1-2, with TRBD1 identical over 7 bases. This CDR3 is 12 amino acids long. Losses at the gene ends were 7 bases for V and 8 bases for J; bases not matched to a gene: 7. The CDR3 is CASIYRGSGYTF. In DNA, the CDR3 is TGTGCCAGCATCTACAGGGGTTCCGGCTACACCTTC.

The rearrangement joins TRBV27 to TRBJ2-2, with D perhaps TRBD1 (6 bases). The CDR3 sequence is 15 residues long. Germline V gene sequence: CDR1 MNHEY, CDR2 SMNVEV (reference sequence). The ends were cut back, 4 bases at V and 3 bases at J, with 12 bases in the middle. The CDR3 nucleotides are TGTGCCAGCAGTTGGCAGGGGCAGTACACCGGGGAGCTGTTTTTT. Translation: CASSWQGQYTGELFF.

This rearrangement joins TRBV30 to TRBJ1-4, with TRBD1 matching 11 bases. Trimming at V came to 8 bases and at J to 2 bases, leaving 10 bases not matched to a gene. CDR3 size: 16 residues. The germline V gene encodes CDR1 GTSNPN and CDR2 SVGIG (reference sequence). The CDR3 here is CAGQGALFGTNEKLFF. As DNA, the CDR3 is TGTGCCGGACAGGGGGCCCTATTTGGGACTAATGAAAAACTGTTTTTT. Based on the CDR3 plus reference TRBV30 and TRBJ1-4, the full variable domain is SQTIHQWPATLVQPVGSPLSLECTVEGTSNPNLYWYRQAAGRGLQLLFYSVGIGQISSEVPQNLSASRPQDRQFILSSKKLLLSDSGFYLCAGQGALFGTNEKLFFGSGTQLSVL.

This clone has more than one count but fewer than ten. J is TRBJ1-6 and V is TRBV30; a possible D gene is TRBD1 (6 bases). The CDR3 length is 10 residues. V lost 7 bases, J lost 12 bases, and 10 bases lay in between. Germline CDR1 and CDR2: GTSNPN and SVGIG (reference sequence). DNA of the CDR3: TGTGCCTCTAGGACAGAACCCCTCCACTTT. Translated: CASRTEPLHF.

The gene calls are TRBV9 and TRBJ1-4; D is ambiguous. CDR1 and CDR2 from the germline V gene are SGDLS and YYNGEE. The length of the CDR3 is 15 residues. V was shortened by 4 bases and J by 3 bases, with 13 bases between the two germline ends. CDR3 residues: CASSPGGVSNEKLFF. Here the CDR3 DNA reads TGTGCCAGCAGCCCAGGCGGGGTATCTAATGAAAAACTGTTTTTT.

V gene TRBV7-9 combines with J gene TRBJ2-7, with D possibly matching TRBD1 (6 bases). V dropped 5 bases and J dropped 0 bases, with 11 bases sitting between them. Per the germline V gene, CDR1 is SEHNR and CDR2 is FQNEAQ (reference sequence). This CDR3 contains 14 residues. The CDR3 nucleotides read TGTGCCAGCAGCCAGGACAGAGACTCCTACGAGCAGTACTTC. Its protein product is CASSQDRDSYEQYF.

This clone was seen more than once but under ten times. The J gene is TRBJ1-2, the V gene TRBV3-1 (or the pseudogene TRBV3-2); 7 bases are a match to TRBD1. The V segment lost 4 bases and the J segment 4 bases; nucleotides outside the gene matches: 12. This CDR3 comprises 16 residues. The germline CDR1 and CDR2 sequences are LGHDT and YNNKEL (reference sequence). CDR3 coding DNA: TGTGCCAGCAGCCTATGGACAGGACAGTTAACCTATGGCTACACCTTC. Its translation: CASSLWTGQLTYGYTF.

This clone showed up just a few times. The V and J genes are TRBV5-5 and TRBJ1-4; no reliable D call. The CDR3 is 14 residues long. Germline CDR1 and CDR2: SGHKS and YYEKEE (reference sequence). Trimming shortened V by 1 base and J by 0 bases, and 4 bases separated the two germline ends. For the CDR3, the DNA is TGTGCCAGCAGCTTGCTTACAACTAATGAAAAACTGTTTTTT. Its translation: CASSLLTTNEKLFF.